The present T cell receptor beta chain was sequenced within a study of CD8 T cells in Susac syndrome. The RNA input was roughly 0.45 to 1 ug, and it was reverse transcribed with random hexamers. In TCRdb, the immunoSEQ multiplex PCR reads were re-called with MiXCR into one record per CDR3 protein. This table has roughly 52,000 distinct CDR3 sequences, approximately 95% appearing once. The sequenced target, TCR beta, came from blood CD8+ and CD4+ T cells. This sequence was found in a human donor with Susac syndrome. Sequencing input: CD8+ T cells from PBMCs.

The CDR3 loop is CASSLEGGLFIYGYTF. The CDR3 DNA reads TGTGCCAGCAGCTTGGAGGGGGGCCTTTTTATCTATGGCTACACCTTC. The chain combines TRBV5-4 with TRBJ1-2; D might be TRBD1 (6 bases). The CDR3 length is 16 residues. The V end lost 0 bases, the J end lost 4 bases, and 16 bases lay between the germline ends. Germline V gene sequence: CDR1 SGHNT, CDR2 YYREEE (reference sequence).